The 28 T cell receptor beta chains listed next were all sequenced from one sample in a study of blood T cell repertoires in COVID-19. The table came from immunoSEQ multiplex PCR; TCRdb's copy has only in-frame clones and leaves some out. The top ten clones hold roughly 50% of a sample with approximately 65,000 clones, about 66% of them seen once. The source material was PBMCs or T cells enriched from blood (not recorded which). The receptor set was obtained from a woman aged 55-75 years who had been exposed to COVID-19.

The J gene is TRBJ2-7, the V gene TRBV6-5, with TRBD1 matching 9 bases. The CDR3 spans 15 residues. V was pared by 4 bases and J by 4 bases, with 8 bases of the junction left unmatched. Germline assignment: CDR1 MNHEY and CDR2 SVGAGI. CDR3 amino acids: CASSSGGQGTYEQYF. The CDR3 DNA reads TGTGCCAGCAGTTCGGGGGGACAGGGTACTTACGAGCAGTACTTC.

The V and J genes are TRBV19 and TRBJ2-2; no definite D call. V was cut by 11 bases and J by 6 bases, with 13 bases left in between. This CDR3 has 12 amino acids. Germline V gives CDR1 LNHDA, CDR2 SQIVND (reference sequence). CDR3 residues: CASRTRPGELFF. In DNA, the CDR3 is TGTGCCTCCCGCACCAGGCCCGGGGAGCTGTTTTTT.

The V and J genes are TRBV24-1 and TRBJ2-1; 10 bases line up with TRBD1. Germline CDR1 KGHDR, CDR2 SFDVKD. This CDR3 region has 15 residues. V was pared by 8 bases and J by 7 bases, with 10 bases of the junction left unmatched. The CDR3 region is CATKSRDRGSNEQFF. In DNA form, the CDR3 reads TGTGCCACCAAGAGTCGGGACAGGGGTTCGAATGAGCAGTTCTTC.

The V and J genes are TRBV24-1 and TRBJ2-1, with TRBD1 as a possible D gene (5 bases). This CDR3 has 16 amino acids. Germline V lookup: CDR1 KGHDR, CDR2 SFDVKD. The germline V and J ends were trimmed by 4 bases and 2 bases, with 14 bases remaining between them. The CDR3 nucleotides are TGTGCCACCAGTGACCCGACAGCACTTACCTACAATGAGCAGTTCTTC. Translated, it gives CATSDPTALTYNEQFF.

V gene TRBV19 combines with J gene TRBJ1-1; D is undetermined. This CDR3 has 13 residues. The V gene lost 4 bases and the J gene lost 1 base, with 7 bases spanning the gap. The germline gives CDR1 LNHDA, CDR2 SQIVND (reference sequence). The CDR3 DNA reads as TGTGCCAGTAGTACACATCGGAACACTGAAGCTTTCTTT. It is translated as CASSTHRNTEAFF.

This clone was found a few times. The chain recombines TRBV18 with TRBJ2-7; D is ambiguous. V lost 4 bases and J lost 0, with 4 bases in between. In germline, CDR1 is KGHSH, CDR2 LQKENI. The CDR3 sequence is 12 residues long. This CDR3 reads CASSLSSYEQYF. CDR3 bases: TGTGCCAGCTCACTCTCCTCCTACGAGCAGTACTTC.

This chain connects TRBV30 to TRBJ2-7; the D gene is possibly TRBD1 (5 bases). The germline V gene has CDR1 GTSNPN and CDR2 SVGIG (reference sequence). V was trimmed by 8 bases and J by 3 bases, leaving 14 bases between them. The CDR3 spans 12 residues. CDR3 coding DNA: TGTGCCACGAGGCAGGGTAACTACGAGCAGTACTTC. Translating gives CATRQGNYEQYF.

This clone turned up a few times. The CDR3 DNA reads as TGTGCCAGCAGTTTCGGGGGAGGCCAGCCCCAGCATTTT. Translating gives CASSFGGGQPQHF. The rearrangement joins TRBV12-3 or TRBV12-4 to TRBJ1-5, with D perhaps TRBD1 (5 bases). Trimming stripped 3 bases from V and 7 bases from J, with 10 bases between. The CDR3 contains 13 residues.

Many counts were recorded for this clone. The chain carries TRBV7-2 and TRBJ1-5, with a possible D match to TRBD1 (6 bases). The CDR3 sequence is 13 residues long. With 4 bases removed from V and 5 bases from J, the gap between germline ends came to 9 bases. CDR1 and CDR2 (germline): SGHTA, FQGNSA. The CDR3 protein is CASSSRTDQPQHF. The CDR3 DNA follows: TGTGCCAGCAGCTCCCGGACAGATCAGCCCCAGCATTTT.

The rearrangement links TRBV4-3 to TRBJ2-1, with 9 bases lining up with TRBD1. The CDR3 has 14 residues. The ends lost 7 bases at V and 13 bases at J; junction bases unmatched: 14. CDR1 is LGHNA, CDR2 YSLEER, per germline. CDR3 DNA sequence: TGCGCCAGCAAGGGGTCACGACAGGGGGACTTTCAGTTCTTC. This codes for CASKGSRQGDFQFF.

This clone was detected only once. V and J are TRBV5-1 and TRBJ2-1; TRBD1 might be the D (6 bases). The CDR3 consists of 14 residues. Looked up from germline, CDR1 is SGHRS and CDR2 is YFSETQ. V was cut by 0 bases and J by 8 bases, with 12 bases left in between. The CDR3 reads CASSLAAGVHEQFF. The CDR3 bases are TGCGCCAGCAGCTTGGCGGCAGGGGTACATGAGCAGTTCTTC.

CDR3 sequence reads: CASTPGTAAYGYTF. The CDR3, as DNA: TGTGCCAGCACCCCTGGGACAGCTGCCTATGGCTACACCTTC. The rearrangement uses TRBV28 and TRBJ1-2; the match to TRBD1 covers 7 bases. This CDR3 region has 14 residues. Germline lookup yields CDR1 MDHEN and CDR2 SYDVKM. With V trimmed by 7 bases and J by 4 bases, 9 bases remained unmatched.

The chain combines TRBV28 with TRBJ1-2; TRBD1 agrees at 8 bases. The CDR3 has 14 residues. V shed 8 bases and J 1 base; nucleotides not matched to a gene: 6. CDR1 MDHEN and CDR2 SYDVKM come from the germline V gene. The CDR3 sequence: CASGGTGYNYGYTF. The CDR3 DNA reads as TGTGCCAGCGGGGGGACAGGCTATAACTATGGCTACACCTTC.

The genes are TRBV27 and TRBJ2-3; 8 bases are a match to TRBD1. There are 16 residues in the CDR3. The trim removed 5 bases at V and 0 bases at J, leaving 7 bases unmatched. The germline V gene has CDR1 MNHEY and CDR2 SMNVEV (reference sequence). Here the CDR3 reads CASSPTDRDSTDTQYF. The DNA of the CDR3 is TGTGCCAGCAGTCCCACGGACAGGGACAGCACAGATACGCAGTATTTT.

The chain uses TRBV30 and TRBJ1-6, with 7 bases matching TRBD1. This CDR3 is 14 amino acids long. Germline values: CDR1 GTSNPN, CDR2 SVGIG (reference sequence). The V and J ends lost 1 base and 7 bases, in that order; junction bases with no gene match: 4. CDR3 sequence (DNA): TGTGCCTGGAGTGGACAGGGATCAAATTCACCCCTCCACTTT. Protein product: CAWSGQGSNSPLHF.

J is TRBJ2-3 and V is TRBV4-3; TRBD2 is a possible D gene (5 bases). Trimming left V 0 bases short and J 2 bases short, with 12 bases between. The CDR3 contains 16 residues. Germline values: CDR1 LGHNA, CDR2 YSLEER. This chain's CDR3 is CASSQDPNGVTDTQYF. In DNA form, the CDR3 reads TGCGCCAGCAGCCAAGATCCCAACGGGGTCACAGATACGCAGTATTTT.

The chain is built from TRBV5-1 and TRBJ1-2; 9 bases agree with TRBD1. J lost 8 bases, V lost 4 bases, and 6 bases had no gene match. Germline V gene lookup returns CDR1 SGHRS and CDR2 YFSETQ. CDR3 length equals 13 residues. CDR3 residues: CASSTGTGYGYTF. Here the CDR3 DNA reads TGCGCCAGCAGCACCGGGACAGGGTACGGCTACACCTTC.

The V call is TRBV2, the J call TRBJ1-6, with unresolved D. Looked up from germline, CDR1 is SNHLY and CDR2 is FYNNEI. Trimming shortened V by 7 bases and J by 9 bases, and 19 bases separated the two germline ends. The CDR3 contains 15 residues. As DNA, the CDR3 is TGTGCCAGCACCCTCCCTCCTCGCGGCCTTTCACCCCTCCACTTT. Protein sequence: CASTLPPRGLSPLHF.

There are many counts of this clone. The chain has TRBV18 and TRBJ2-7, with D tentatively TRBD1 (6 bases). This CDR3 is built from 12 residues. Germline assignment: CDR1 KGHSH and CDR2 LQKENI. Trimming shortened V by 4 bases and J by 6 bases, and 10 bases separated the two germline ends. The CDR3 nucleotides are TGTGCCAGCTCACTTGTAGGGGGCGAGCAGTACTTC. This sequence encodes CASSLVGGEQYF.

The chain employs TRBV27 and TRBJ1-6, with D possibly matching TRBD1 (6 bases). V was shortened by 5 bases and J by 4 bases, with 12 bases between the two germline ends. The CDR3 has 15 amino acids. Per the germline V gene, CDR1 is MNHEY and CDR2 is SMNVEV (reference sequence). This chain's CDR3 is CASSTPTGYNSPLHF. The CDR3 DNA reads TGTGCCAGCAGTACACCGACAGGTTATAATTCACCCCTCCACTTT.

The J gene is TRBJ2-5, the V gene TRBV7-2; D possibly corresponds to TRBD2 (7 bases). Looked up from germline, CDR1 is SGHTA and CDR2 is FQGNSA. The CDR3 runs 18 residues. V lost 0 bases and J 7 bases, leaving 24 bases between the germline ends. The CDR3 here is CASSLADAGGRSRGTQYF. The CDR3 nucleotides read TGTGCCAGCAGCTTAGCGGATGCCGGGGGGCGGAGTAGGGGGACCCAGTACTTC.

CDR3 loop: CASSQELGDRWFF. The DNA of the CDR3 is TGCGCCAGCAGCCAAGAGTTGGGGGACAGGTGGTTCTTC. The chain joins TRBV4-3 to TRBJ2-1; 8 nucleotides agree with TRBD1. Germline V gene sequence: CDR1 LGHNA, CDR2 YSLEER. J gave up 15 bases and V 0 bases, and 7 bases lay outside the gene matches. This CDR3 is built from 13 residues.

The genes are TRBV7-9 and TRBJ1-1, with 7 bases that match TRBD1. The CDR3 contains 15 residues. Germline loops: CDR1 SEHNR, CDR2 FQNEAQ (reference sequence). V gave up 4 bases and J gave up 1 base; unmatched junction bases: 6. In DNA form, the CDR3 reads TGTGCCAGCAGCTCCCGACAGGGCCCGAACACTGAAGCTTTCTTT. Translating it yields CASSSRQGPNTEAFF.

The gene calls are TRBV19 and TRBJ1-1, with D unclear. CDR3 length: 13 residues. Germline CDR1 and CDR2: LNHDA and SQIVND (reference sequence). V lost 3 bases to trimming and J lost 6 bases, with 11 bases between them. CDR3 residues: CASSIGAQAEAFF. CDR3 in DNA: TGTGCCAGTAGTATTGGTGCGCAGGCTGAAGCTTTCTTT.

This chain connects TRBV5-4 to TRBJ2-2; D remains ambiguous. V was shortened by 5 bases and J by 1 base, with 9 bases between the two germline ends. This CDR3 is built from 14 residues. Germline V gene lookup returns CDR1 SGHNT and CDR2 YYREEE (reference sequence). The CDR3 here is CASSSRQNTGELFF. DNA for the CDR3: TGTGCCAGCAGTTCAAGACAGAACACCGGGGAGCTGTTTTTT.

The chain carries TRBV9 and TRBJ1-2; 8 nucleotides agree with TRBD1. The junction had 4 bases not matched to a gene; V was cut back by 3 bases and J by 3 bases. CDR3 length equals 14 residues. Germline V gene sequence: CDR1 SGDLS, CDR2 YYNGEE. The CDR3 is CASSAGQAYYGYTF. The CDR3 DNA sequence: TGTGCCAGCAGCGCGGGACAGGCTTACTATGGCTACACCTTC. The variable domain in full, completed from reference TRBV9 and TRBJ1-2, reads DSGVTQTPKHLITATGQRVTLRCSPRSGDLSVYWYQQSLDQGLQFLIQYYNGEERAKGNILERFSAQQFPDLHSELNLSSLELGDSALYFCASSAGQAYYGYTFGSGTRLTVV.

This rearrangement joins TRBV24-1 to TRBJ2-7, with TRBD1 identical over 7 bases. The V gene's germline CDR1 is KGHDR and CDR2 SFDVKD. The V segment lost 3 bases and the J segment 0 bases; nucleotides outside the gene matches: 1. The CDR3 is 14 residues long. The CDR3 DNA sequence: TGTGCCACCAGTGATGGGACAGTCTCCTACGAGCAGTACTTC. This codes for CATSDGTVSYEQYF.

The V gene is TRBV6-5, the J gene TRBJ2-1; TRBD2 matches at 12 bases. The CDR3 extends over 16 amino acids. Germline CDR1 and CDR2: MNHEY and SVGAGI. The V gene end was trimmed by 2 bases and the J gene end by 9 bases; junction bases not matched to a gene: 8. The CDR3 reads CASSYRASGGVGEQFF. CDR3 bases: TGTGCCAGCAGTTACCGGGCTAGCGGGGGGGTAGGTGAGCAGTTCTTC.